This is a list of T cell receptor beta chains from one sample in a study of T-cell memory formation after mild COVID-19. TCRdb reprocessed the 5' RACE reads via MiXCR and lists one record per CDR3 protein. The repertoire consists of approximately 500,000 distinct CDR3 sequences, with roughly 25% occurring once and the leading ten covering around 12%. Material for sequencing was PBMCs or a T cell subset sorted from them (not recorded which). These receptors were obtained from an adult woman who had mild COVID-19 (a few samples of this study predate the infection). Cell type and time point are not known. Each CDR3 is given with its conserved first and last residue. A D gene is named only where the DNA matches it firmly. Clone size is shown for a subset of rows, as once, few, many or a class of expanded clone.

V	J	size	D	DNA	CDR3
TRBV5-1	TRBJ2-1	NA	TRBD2	TGCGCCAGCAGCCCCCGGACTAGCGGGAGGGCCAATGAGCAGTTCTTC	CASSPRTSGRANEQFF
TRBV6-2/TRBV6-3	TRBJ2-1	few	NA	TGTGCCATCGGGGTTGGGAGGAGTAATGAGCAGTTCTTC	CAIGVGRSNEQFF
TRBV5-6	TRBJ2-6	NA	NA	TGTGCCAGCAGCTTGAGAGGGTCCGGGCGGGCCAACGTCCTGACTTTC	CASSLRGSGRANVLTF
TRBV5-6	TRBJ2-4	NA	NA	TGTGCCAGCAGCTTAGGCAGGGGTCGTGACATTCAGTACTTC	CASSLGRGRDIQYF
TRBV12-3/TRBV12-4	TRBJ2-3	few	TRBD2	TGTGCCAGTAAAGCGGGACGGAGCACAGATACGCAGTATTTT	CASKAGRSTDTQYF
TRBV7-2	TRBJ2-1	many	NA	TGTGCCAGCAGCTTTTTTCGGGGGAGATACAATGAGCAGTTCTTC	CASSFFRGRYNEQFF
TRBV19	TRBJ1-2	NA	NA	TGTGCCAGTACGGGGTCCATCTATGGCTACACCTTC	CASTGSIYGYTF
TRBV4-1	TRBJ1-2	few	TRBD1	TGCGCCAGCAGCCTGAGGACAGGGGCTGGGTATGGCTACACCTTC	CASSLRTGAGYGYTF
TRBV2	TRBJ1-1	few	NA	TGTGCCAGCAGTTGGGAGGGAGGTACTGAAGCTTTCTTT	CASSWEGGTEAFF
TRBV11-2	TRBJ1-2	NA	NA	TGTGCCAGCAGCTTTCCCCTATCGGGCTACACCTTC	CASSFPLSGYTF
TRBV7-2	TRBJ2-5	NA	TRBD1	TGTGCCAGCAGCTCCCCGGGACAGAAGTACCAAGAGACCCAGTACTTC	CASSSPGQKYQETQYF
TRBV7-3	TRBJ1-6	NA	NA	TGTGCCAGCAGGGGGTTGGGAGCAAATTCACCCCTCCACTTT	CASRGLGANSPLHF
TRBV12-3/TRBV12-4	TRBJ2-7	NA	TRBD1	TGTGCCAGCAGCCGATCGTTCGTGGGGGACAGGCAGAGCTCCTACGAGCAGTACTTC	CASSRSFVGDRQSSYEQYF
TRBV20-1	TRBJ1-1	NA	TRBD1	TGCAGTGCATCCGACAGGGGCCAGGTTGAAGCTTTCTTT	CSASDRGQVEAFF
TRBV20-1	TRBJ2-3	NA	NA	TGCAGTGCTAGAGCCCCCTCCAGCACAGATACGCAGTATTTT	CSARAPSSTDTQYF
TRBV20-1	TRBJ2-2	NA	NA	TGCAGTGCTAGAGCCGTGGGAGGGGGAACCGGGGAGCTGTTTTTT	CSARAVGGGTGELFF
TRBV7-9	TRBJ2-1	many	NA	TGTGCCAGCAGCTTAGGGATGACCGAAGTTGATGAGCAGTTCTTC	CASSLGMTEVDEQFF
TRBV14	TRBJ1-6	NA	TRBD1	TGTGCCAGCAGCCAAGGGACAGGGGGCAATTCACCCCTCCACTTT	CASSQGTGGNSPLHF
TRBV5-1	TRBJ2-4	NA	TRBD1	TGCGCCAGCAGCCTCCCCATACAGGGGAACGCCAAAAACATTCAGTACTTC	CASSLPIQGNAKNIQYF
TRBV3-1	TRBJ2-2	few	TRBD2	TGTGCCAGCAGCCCTCCGGGGCTAGCGGGGGGGCTAAACACCGGGGAGCTGTTTTTT	CASSPPGLAGGLNTGELFF
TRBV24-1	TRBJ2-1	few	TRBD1	TGTGCCACCAGTGACTCTACAGGGGCGCGGGCCTACAATGAGCAGTTCTTC	CATSDSTGARAYNEQFF
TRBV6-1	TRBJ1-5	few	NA	TGTGCCAGCAGGGAGGACGCCAACCGTCGGAATCAGCCCCAGCATTTT	CASREDANRRNQPQHF
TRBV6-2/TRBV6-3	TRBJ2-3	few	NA	TGTGCCAGCAGCCAAGCGAGGCGGGCGGGAGATACGCAGTATTTT	CASSQARRAGDTQYF
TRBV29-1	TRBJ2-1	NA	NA	TGCAGCGTTGAACCAGGGATGGTAGGCAATGAGCAGTTCTTC	CSVEPGMVGNEQFF
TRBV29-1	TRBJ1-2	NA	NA	TGCAGCGTTGATTCCAGGGCATTC	CSVDSRAF
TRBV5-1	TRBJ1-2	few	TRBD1	TGCGCCAGCAGCTTGGAGCCGGGACAGGCTAACTATGGCTACACCTTC	CASSLEPGQANYGYTF
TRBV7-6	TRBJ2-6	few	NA	TGTGCCAGCAGCTTAGGAGGAAACTCTGGGGCCAACGTCCTGACTTTC	CASSLGGNSGANVLTF
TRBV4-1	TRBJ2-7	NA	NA	TGCGCCAGCAGCCTCAGGGGGGAAAGCTCCTACGAGCAGTACTTC	CASSLRGESSYEQYF
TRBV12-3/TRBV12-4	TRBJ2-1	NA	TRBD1	TGTGCCAGCACCTCGGGACAGAGCTCCTACAATGAGCAGTTCTTC	CASTSGQSSYNEQFF
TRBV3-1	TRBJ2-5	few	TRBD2	TGTGCCACCCGGAGGGGAGGGGAGACCCAGTACTTC	CATRRGGETQYF
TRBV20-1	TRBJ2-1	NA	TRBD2	TGCAGTGCTAGAACTAGCGGGAGGGTCATAGGGGATGAGCAGTTCTTC	CSARTSGRVIGDEQFF
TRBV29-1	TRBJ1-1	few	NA	TGCAGCGTGCCTGGAGGACATATGAACACTGAAGCTTTCTTT	CSVPGGHMNTEAFF
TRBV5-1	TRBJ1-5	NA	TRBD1	TGCGCCAGCAGCCCGGGGACAGGGCAAAATCAGCCCCAGCATTTT	CASSPGTGQNQPQHF
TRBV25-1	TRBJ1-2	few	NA	TGTGCCAGTGGGGAAGGAAACTATGGCTACACCTTC	CASGEGNYGYTF
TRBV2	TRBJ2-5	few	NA	TGTGCCAGCGCTCCCCGATGGGCAGGGGTTGGGACCCAGTACTTC	CASAPRWAGVGTQYF
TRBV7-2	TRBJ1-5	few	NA	TGTGCCAGCAGCGATAGACGGACCAATCAGCCCCAGCATTTT	CASSDRRTNQPQHF
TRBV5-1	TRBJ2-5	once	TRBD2	TGCGCCAGCAGCCCGGGACTAGCGGGGGCTACCCAGGAGACCCAGTACTTC	CASSPGLAGATQETQYF
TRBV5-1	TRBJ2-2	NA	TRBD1	TGCGCCAGCAGCGGCGAGACAGGGGTCAGCGGGGAGCTGTTTTTT	CASSGETGVSGELFF
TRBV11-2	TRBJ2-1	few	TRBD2	TGTGCCAGCAGCCGGACTAGCGGGAATAAAAATGAGCAGTTCTTC	CASSRTSGNKNEQFF
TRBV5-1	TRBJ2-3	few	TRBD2	TGCGCCAGCAGCTTGGGACTAGCGGGAGGGCCCTCCGGAACTGATACGCAGTATTTT	CASSLGLAGGPSGTDTQYF
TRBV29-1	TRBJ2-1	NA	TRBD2	TGCAGCGTTGAATCGGCTAGCGGGAGATCCTACAATGAGCAGTTCTTC	CSVESASGRSYNEQFF
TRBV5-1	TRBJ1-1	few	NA	TGCGCCAGCAGCTTGGCGGGCAGGGGAGATACTGAAGCTTTCTTT	CASSLAGRGDTEAFF
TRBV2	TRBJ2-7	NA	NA	TGTGCCAGCAGTGAGCTGGCAGGGCCTTCCTACGAGCAGTACTTC	CASSELAGPSYEQYF
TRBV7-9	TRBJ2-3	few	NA	TGTGCCAGCAGCCCACAGGAAGATACGCAGTATTTT	CASSPQEDTQYF
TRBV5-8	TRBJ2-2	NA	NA	TGTGCCAGCAGCTCATGGTGGGACACCGGGGAGCTGTTTTTT	CASSSWWDTGELFF